The text below deals with one T cell receptor (beta chain). The ends lost 9 bases at V and 4 bases at J; junction bases unmatched: 5. The germline gives CDR1 ENHRY, CDR2 SYGVKD. The CDR3 contains 12 residues. The protocol was immunoSEQ multiplex PCR, while the TCRdb copy is restricted to in-frame clones and leaves out a portion. The repertoire holds 50,000 to 75,000 clones, with less than 90% as singletons. The data belong to a study of blood T cell repertoires in COVID-19. At the level of the study: In each case, the material was cDNA or gDNA derived from T cells, B-cell-depleted T cells, or PBMCs.

V gene TRBV10-3 combines with J gene TRBJ1-2, with 7 bases identical to TRBD1. This clonotype was obtained from an elderly man in a cohort sampled during active COVID-19. The material sequenced was peripheral blood. CDR3 region: CAIGQEAYGYTF. The CDR3 DNA sequence: TGTGCCATAGGACAGGAAGCCTATGGCTACACCTTC.